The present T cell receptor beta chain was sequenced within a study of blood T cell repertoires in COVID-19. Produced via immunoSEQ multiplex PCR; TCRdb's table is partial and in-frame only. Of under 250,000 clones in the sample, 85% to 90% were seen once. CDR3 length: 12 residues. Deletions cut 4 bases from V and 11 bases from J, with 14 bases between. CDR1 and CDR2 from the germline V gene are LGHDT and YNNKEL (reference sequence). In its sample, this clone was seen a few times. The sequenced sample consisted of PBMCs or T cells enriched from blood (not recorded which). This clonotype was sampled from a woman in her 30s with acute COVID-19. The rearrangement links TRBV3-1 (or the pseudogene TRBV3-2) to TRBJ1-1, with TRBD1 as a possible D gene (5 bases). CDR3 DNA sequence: TGTGCCAGCAGCCGCACGGGGGAGTGGGCTTTCTTT. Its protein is CASSRTGEWAFF.